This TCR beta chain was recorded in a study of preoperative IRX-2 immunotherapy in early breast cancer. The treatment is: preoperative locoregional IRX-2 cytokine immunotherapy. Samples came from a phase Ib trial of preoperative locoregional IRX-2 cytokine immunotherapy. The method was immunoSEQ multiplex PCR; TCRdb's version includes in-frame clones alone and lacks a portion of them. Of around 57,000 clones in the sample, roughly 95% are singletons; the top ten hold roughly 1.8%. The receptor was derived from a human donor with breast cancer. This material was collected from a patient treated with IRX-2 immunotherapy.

The chain's CDR3 is CASSSRWDGVSSGYTF. The DNA for the CDR3 is TGTGCCAGTAGTTCTCGGTGGGATGGGGTTTCGAGTGGCTACACCTTC. V is TRBV19 and J is TRBJ1-2, with D hard to call. Trimming took 5 bases from V and 7 from J, leaving 23 bases between them. From germline, CDR1 is LNHDA and CDR2 SQIVND (reference sequence). CDR3 length: 16 residues.